The T cell receptor beta chain under discussion was sequenced for a study of T-cell memory formation after mild COVID-19. TCRdb passed the 5' RACE reads through MiXCR, listing each CDR3 protein once. This table holds roughly 49,000 distinct CDR3 sequences, roughly 27% found once. Trimming left V 5 bases short and J 5 bases short, with 9 bases between. CDR3 length equals 12 residues. CDR1 and CDR2 from the germline V gene are SEHNR and FQNEAQ (reference sequence). General observations from the study: Pre-infection memory showed some responding clones, and this suggested that cross-reactive memory joined.

Points on this clonotype: As yet, its antigen is unknown.

The rearrangement joins TRBV7-9 to TRBJ1-1; no reliable D call. The TCR was taken from a man between 18 and 35 years old who had mild COVID-19 (a few samples of this study predate the infection). Cell type and time point are not known. Sequencing was done on a sample of PBMCs or a T cell subset sorted from them (not recorded which). CDR3 loop: CASSRVGTEAFF. Here the CDR3 DNA reads TGTGCCAGCAGCCGCGTTGGGACTGAAGCTTTCTTT.